The entry that follows covers one T cell receptor beta chain sequence. As yet, its antigen is unknown. This entry is derived from a study of identical twins. The CDR3 is 17 amino acids. Trimming at V came to 8 bases and at J to 1 base, leaving 12 bases not matched to a gene. Through template switching, a universal primer site was introduced, and the cDNA contained unique molecular identifiers. TCRdb reprocessed the 5' RACE reads via MiXCR and lists one record per CDR3 protein. This table holds some 630,000 distinct CDR3 sequences, roughly 6.6% found once. Healthy Caucasian individuals made up all the donors. The study, taken as a whole, reports: Beta out-of-frame sequences showed weaker excess sharing between twins. Abundant cord blood beta clonotypes carried fewer insertions; memory repertoires showed none.

These data were also reused for a study on yellow fever vaccine responses in identical twins.

This clonotype was obtained from a young woman in good health. Sequences were obtained from PBMCs. This sequence joins TRBV12-3 or TRBV12-4 and TRBJ2-1; the match to TRBD2 covers 9 bases. CDR3 in amino acids: CASRSSSGIRSYNEQFF. CDR3 sequence (DNA): TGTGCCAGCCGTAGTTCTAGCGGGATTCGGTCCTACAATGAGCAGTTCTTC.